What follows are 8 T cell receptor beta chains derived from one specimen sequenced in a study of blood T cell repertoires in COVID-19. Assay used: immunoSEQ multiplex PCR; TCRdb lists only in-frame clones, some missing. Of around 98,000 clones detected, 70% to 80% appear once; the ten largest clones hold roughly 25%. Sequences were obtained from peripheral blood. The receptors were sampled from a man between 65 and 80 years old with acute or convalescent COVID-19.

The CDR3 DNA follows: TGTGCCAGCAGTCGGGACAGCAGCACAGATACGCAGTATTTT. It yields the protein CASSRDSSTDTQYF. This sequence joins TRBV7-9 and TRBJ2-3, with TRBD1 matching over 7 bases. V was clipped by 6 bases and J by 0 bases; unmatched bases: 3. This CDR3 region has 14 residues. From germline, CDR1 is SEHNR and CDR2 FQNEAQ (reference sequence).

Here the CDR3 reads CAWSVDREEQYF. CDR3 sequence (DNA): TGTGCCTGGAGTGTCGACAGGGAAGAGCAGTACTTC. The V and J genes are TRBV30 and TRBJ2-7; the match to TRBD1 covers 7 bases. Per the germline V gene, CDR1 is GTSNPN and CDR2 is SVGIG (reference sequence). Unmatched junction bases numbered 3, after V lost 0 bases and J lost 7 bases. This CDR3 comprises 12 residues.

This chain connects TRBV12-5 to TRBJ1-1; D not certain. Per germline, CDR1 LGHNT and CDR2 FRNRAP. Trimming pared 5 bases from V and 1 base from J, leaving 14 bases between. The CDR3 covers 15 residues. CDR3 region: CASGSSGDGNTEAFF. The CDR3 DNA reads as TGTGCTAGTGGTAGCAGTGGAGATGGGAACACTGAAGCTTTCTTT.

The chain links TRBV7-2 to TRBJ2-1, with TRBD2 matching over 8 bases. Germline trimming cut 5 bases from V and 0 bases from J; bases unmatched to any gene: 9. Per the germline V gene, CDR1 is SGHTA and CDR2 is FQGNSA. This CDR3 is built from 17 residues. CDR3 sequence (DNA): TGTGCCAGCAGCCCGAAGGGTGCGGGAGGCTCCTACAATGAGCAGTTCTTC. Translation gives CASSPKGAGGSYNEQFF.

This clone was detected only a few times. The rearrangement joins TRBV2 to TRBJ1-4; TRBD1 matches at 9 bases. Per germline, CDR1 SNHLY and CDR2 FYNNEI. This CDR3 spans 12 amino acids. The ends lost 7 bases at V and 11 bases at J; junction bases unmatched: 5. This chain's CDR3 is CASIPTGGKLFF. The CDR3 DNA is TGTGCCAGCATCCCGACAGGGGGGAAACTGTTTTTT.

This chain connects TRBV7-2 to TRBJ2-7, with a possible D match to TRBD1 (6 bases). Germline V gene data show CDR1 as SGHTA and CDR2 as FQGNSA. The CDR3 is made up of 17 amino acids. V lost 1 base to trimming and J lost 4 bases, with 20 bases between them. CDR3 amino acids: CASSLGVQGLHTYEQYF. The CDR3 DNA reads TGTGCCAGCAGCTTAGGAGTACAGGGCCTTCATACATACGAGCAGTACTTC.

The chain is built from TRBV5-3 and TRBJ1-1; the D gene is possibly TRBD1 (6 bases). TRBV5-3 is an open reading frame, and its role is uncertain. Trimming shortened V by 7 bases and J by 6 bases, and 19 bases separated the two germline ends. The CDR3 contains 14 residues. The CDR3 nucleotides are TGTGCCAGATACAGGGAATGTTTTACCCCTGAAGCTTTCTTT. This gives the protein CARYRECFTPEAFF.

The V gene is TRBV5-1, the J gene TRBJ2-3; 8 positions match TRBD2. With 3 bases clipped from V and 3 bases from J, the junction kept 12 bases outside the gene matches. Looked up from germline, CDR1 is SGHRS and CDR2 is YFSETQ. The CDR3 runs to 17 residues. The CDR3 coding sequence is TGCGCCAGCAGCTCTTCTCGTGATAGCGGGATGACAGATACGCAGTATTTT. As protein: CASSSSRDSGMTDTQYF.